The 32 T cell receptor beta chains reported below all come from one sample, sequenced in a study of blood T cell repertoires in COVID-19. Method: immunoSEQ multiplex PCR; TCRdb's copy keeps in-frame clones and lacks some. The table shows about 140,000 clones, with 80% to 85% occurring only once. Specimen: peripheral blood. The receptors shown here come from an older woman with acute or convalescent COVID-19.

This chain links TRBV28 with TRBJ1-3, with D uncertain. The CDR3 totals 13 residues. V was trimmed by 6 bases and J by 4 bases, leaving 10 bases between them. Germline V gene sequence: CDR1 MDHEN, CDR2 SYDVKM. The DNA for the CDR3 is TGTGCCAGCAGCTCACTCCCCGGAAACACCATATATTTT. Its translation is CASSSLPGNTIYF.

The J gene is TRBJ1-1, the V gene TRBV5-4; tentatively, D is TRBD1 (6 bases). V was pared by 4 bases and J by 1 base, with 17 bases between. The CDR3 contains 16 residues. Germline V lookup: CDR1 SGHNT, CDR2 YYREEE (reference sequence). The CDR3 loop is CASSQGPARGNTEAFF. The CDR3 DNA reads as TGTGCCAGCAGCCAAGGACCCGCCAGGGGGAACACTGAAGCTTTCTTT.

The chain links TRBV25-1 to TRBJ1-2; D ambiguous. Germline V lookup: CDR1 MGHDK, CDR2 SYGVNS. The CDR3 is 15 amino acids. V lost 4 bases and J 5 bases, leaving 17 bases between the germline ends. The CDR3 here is CASSVGGVGYYGYTF. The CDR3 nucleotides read TGTGCCAGCAGTGTCGGAGGAGTGGGTTATTATGGCTACACCTTC.

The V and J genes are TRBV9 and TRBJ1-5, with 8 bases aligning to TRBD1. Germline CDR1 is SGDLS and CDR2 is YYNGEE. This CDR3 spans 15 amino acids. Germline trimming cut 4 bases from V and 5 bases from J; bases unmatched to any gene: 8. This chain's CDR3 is CASSKGQGSDQPQHF. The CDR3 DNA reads TGTGCCAGCAGCAAAGGACAGGGTAGTGATCAGCCCCAGCATTTT. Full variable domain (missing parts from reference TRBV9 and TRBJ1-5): DSGVTQTPKHLITATGQRVTLRCSPRSGDLSVYWYQQSLDQGLQFLIQYYNGEERAKGNILERFSAQQFPDLHSELNLSSLELGDSALYFCASSKGQGSDQPQHFGDGTRLSIL.

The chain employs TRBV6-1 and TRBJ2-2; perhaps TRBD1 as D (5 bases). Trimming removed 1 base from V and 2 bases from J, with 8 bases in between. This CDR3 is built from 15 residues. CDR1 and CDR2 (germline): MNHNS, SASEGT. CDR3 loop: CASSEGGHNTGELFF. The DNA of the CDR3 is TGTGCCAGCAGTGAAGGGGGCCATAACACCGGGGAGCTGTTTTTT.

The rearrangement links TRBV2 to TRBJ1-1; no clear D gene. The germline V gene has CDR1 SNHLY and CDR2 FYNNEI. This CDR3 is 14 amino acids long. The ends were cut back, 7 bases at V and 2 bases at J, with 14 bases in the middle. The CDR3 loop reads CASTWADVNTEAFF. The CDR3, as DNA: TGTGCCAGCACTTGGGCAGACGTTAACACTGAAGCTTTCTTT.

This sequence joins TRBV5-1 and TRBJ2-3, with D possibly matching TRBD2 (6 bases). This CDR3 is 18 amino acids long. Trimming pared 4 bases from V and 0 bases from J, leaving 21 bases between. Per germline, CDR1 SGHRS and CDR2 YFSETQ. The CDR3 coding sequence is TGCGCCAGCAGCCTGGAGGGCCTTGGGGGGATTAGCACAGATACGCAGTATTTT. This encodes CASSLEGLGGISTDTQYF.

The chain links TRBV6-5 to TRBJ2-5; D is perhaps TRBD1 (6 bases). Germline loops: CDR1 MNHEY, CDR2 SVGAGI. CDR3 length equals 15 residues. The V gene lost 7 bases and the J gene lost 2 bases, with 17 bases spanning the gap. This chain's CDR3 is CASNRRQDLQETQYF. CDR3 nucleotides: TGTGCCAGCAACCGAAGACAGGACTTACAAGAGACCCAGTACTTC.

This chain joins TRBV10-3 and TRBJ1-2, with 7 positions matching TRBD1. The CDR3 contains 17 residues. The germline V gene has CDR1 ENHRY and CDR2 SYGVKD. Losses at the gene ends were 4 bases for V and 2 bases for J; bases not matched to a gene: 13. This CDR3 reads CAISGRDSAFTNYGYTF. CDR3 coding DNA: TGTGCCATCAGTGGCCGGGACAGTGCCTTTACCAACTATGGCTACACCTTC.

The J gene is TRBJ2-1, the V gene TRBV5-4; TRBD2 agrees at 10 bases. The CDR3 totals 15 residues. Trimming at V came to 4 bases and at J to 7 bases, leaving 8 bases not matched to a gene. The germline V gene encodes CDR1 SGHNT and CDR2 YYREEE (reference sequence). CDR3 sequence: CASSALAGVGNEQFF. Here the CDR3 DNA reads TGTGCCAGCAGCGCGCTAGCGGGAGTTGGGAATGAGCAGTTCTTC.

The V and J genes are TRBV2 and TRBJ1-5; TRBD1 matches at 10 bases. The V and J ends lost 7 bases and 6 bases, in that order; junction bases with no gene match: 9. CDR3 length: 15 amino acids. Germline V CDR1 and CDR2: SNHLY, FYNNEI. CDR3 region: CASTPTGGVVQPQHF. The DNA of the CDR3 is TGTGCCAGCACCCCGACAGGGGGCGTTGTTCAGCCCCAGCATTTT.

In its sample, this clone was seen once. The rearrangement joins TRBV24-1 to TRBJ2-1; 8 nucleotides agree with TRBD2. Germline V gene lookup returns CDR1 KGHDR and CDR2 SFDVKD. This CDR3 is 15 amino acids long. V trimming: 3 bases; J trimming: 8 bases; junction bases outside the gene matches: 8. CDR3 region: CATSDPGTRKYEQFF. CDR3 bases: TGTGCCACCAGTGATCCCGGGACTAGAAAATATGAGCAGTTCTTC.

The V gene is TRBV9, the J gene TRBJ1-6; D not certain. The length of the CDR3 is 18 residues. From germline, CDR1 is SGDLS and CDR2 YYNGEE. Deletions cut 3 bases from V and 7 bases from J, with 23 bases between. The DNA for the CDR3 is TGTGCCAGCAGCGAGTGGCCGGCGGCAGCCCTACGAAATTCACCCCTCCACTTT. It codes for CASSEWPAAALRNSPLHF.

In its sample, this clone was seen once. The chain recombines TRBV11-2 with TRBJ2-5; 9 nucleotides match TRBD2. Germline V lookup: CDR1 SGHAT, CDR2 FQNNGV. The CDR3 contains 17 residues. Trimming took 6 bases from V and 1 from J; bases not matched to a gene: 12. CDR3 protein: CASRPRTMTSGQETQYF. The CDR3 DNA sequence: TGTGCCAGCAGACCACGCACCATGACTAGCGGCCAAGAGACCCAGTACTTC. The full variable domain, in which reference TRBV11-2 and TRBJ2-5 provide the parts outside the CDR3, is EAGVAQSPRYKIIEKRQSVAFWCNPISGHATLYWYQQILGQGPKLLIQFQNNGVVDDSQLPKDRFSAERLKGVDSTLKIQPAKLEDSAVYLCASRPRTMTSGQETQYFGPGTRLLVL.

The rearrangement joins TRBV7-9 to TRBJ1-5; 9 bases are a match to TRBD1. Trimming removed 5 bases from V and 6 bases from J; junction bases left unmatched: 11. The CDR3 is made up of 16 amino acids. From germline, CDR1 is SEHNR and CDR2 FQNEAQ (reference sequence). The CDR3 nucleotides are TGTGCCAGCAGCACGCATGTCACAGGGGGCGGTCAGCCCCAGCATTTT. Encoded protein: CASSTHVTGGGQPQHF.

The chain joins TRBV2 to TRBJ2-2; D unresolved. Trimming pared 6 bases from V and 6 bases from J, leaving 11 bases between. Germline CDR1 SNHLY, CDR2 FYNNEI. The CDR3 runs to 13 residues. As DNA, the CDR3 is TGTGCCAGCAGGTCGCAGTTACCCGGGGAGCTGTTTTTT. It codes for CASRSQLPGELFF.

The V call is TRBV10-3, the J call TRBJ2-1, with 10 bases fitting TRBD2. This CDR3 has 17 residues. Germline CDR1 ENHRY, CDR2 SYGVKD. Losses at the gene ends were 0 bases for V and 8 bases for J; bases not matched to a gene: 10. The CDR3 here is CAISESKLAGDLDEQFF. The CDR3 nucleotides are TGTGCCATCAGTGAGTCGAAGCTAGCGGGAGATCTCGATGAGCAGTTCTTC.

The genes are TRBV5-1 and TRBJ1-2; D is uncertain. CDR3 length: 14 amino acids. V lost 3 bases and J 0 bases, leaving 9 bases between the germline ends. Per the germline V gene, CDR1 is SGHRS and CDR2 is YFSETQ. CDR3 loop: CASSSPGSNYGYTF. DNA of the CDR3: TGCGCCAGCAGCTCCCCGGGATCTAACTATGGCTACACCTTC. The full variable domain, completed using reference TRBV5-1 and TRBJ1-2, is KAGVTQTPRYLIKTRGQQVTLSCSPISGHRSVSWYQQTPGQGLQFLFEYFSETQRNKGNFPGRFSGRQFSNSRSEMNVSTLELGDSALYLCASSSPGSNYGYTFGSGTRLTVV.

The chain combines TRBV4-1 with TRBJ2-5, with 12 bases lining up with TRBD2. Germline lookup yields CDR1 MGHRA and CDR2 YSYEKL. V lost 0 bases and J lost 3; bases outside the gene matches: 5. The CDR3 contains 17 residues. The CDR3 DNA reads TGCGCCAGCAGCCAAGATCGACTAGCGGGAGTTGAAGAGACCCAGTACTTC. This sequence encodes CASSQDRLAGVEETQYF.

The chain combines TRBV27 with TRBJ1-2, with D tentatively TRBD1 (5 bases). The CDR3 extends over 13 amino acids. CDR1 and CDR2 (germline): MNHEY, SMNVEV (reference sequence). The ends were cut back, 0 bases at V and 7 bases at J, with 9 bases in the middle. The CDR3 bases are TGTGCCAGCAGTTTATCGGCCAGGGCTGGCTACACCTTC. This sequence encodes CASSLSARAGYTF.

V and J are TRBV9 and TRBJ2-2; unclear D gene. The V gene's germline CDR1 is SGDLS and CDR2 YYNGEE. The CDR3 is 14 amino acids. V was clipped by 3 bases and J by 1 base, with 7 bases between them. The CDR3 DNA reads TGTGCCAGCAGCGGCCCGGGGAACACCGGGGAGCTGTTTTTT. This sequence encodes CASSGPGNTGELFF.

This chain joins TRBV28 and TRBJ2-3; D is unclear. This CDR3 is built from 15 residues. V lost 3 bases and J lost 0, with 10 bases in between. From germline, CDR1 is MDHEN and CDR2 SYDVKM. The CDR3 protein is CASSFNERSTDTQYF. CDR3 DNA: TGTGCCAGCAGTTTTAACGAGCGAAGCACAGATACGCAGTATTTT.

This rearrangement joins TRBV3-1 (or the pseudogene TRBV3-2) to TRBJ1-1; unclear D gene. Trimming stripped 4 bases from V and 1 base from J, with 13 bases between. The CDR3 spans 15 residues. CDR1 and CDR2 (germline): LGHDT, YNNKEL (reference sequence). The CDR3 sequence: CASSRGSGPNTEAFF. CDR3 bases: TGTGCCAGCAGCCGAGGGTCCGGTCCGAACACTGAAGCTTTCTTT.

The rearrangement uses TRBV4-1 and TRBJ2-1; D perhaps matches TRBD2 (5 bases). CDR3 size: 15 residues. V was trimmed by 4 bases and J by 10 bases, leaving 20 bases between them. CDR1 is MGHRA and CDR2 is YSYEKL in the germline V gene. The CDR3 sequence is CASSPQQALPSEQFF. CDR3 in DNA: TGCGCCAGCAGCCCTCAGCAGGCTCTCCCTAGCGAGCAGTTCTTC.

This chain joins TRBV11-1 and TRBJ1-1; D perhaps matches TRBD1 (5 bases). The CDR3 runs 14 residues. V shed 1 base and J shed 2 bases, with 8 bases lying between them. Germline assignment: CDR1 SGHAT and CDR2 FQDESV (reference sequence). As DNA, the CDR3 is TGTGCCAGCAGCTTAGGGGGCTTAAACACTGAAGCTTTCTTT. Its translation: CASSLGGLNTEAFF.

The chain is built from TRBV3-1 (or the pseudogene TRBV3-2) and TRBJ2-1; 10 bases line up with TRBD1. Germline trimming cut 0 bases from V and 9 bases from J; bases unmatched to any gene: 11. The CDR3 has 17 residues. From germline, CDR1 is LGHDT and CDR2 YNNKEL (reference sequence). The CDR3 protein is CASSQDTWDRGTSEQFF. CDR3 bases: TGTGCCAGCAGCCAAGATACCTGGGACAGGGGTACGAGTGAGCAGTTCTTC.

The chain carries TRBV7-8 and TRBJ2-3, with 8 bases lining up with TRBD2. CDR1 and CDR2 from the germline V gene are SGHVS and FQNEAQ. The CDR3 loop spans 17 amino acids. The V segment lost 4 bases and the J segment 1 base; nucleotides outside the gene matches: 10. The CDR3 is CASSSPLKRGRTDTQYF. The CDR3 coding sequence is TGTGCCAGCAGCTCACCACTGAAGCGGGGGCGCACAGATACGCAGTATTTT.

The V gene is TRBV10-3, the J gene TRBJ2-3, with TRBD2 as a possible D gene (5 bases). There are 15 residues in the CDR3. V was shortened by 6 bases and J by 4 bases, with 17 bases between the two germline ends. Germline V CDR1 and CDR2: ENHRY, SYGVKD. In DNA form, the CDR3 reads TGTGCCATCAGCGCGAGGGCTCGCGGAGCAGATACGCAGTATTTT. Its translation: CAISARARGADTQYF.

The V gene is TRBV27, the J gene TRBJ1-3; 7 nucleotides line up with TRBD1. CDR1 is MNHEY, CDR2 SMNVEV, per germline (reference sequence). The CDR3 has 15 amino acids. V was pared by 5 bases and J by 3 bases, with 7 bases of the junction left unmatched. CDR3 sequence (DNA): TGTGCCAGCAGTCCCGACAGGGCTGGTGGAAACACCATATATTTT. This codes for CASSPDRAGGNTIYF.

The CDR3 here is CASSESSGDSEAFF. CDR3 in DNA: TGTGCCAGCAGTGAATCTTCGGGGGACTCCGAAGCTTTCTTT. The rearrangement links TRBV25-1 to TRBJ1-1, with a weak D call TRBD1 (5 bases). The CDR3 has 14 residues. Germline assignment: CDR1 MGHDK and CDR2 SYGVNS. V dropped 1 base and J dropped 8 bases, with 14 bases sitting between them.

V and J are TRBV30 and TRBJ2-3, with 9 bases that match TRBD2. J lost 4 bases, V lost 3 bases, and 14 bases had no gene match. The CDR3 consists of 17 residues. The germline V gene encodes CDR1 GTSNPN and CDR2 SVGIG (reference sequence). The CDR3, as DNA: TGTGCCTGGAGCGCATCGGTTGTGGGCGGGAGGGCAGATACGCAGTATTTT. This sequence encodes CAWSASVVGGRADTQYF.

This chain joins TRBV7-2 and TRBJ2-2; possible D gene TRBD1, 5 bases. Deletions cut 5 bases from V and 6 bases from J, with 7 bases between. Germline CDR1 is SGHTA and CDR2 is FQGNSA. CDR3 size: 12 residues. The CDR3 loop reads CASSRGAGELFF. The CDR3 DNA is TGTGCCAGCAGCAGGGGCGCCGGGGAGCTGTTTTTT.